Included here is one T cell receptor beta chain sequence, with context. The CDR3 loop spans 16 amino acids. Germline V gives CDR1 LGHNA, CDR2 YSLEER. V was cut by 0 bases and J by 7 bases, with 18 bases left in between. This entry belongs to a study of cytomegalovirus exposure and HLA in healthy donors. Donors were ostensibly healthy at sampling, although undocumented immune exposures were probable. PCR used 60 Vbeta primers and 13 Jbeta primers. Some clones are missing from TCRdb's copy, which holds only in-frame ones; the method was immunoSEQ multiplex PCR. The table has under 150,000 clones, approximately 81% seen once.

This receptor was identified in a man between 18 and 29 years old in good health and CMV-seronegative. The sample comprised PBMCs. The rearrangement joins TRBV4-3 to TRBJ2-5; maybe TRBD1 (6 bases). CDR3 in amino acids: CASSQDSMGADWTQYF. CDR3 sequence (DNA): TGCGCCAGCAGCCAAGATTCGATGGGGGCGGATTGGACCCAGTACTTC.